This T cell receptor beta chain was recovered during a study of blood T cell repertoires in COVID-19. Study context: Collection of acute and convalescent COVID-19 samples took place in the United States, Italy and Spain. In each case, the material was cDNA or gDNA derived from T cells, B-cell-depleted T cells, or PBMCs.

Per germline, CDR1 SGHNT and CDR2 YYREEE (reference sequence). V was pared by 4 bases and J by 0 bases, with 10 bases between. This CDR3 has 14 residues. In the source study's methods: Researchers report that nucleated cell counts were estimated from reference gene primer amplification. TCRdb's table, derived via immunoSEQ multiplex PCR, lists solely in-frame clones and lacks some. V and J calls and clone size are copied from that table; D and trimming were computed from the DNA. In the table there are some 170,000 clones, roughly 80% of which are singletons. The gene calls are TRBV5-4 and TRBJ1-1; the D gene is possibly TRBD1 (6 bases). The sequence came from an older woman with acute or convalescent COVID-19. The specimen was peripheral blood. In nucleotides, the CDR3 is TGTGCCAGCAGCCGACAGGACCTGAACACTGAAGCTTTCTTT. Its protein product is CASSRQDLNTEAFF.